The 20 T cell receptor beta chains below come from one sample, sequenced in a study of naive and memory T cell subsets (dated by TCRdb to about 2017). The library came from UMI-ligation and nested PCR. Sequencing took place on an Illumina MiSeq. To cover both TRBC1 and TRBC2, the beta constant-region primer consisted of an equimolar mix of two oligonucleotides. The ligated cDNA went through four rounds of PCR with nested alpha and beta constant-region primers together with the SP2 primer. TCRdb took the public reads, trimmed them with fastp at Q25, ran MiXCR for clone calling and kept in-frame beta chains. Rows with a matching CDR3 protein are joined into one entry that keeps the most common DNA and genes. The sample includes approximately 80,000 distinct CDR3 sequences, with around 9% observed a single time. 0.95% to 1.5% of the sample is taken by the ten largest. Sample: naive CD8+ T cells from blood. Explained via the paper, the cell subset or site label denotes: naive T cells, CD45RA high CD27+. The source of these receptors is a human donor in good health.

This clonotype was detected a few times. The chain couples TRBV12-3 or TRBV12-4 to TRBJ2-1; 9 nucleotides align to TRBD2. This CDR3 comprises 16 residues. With V trimmed by 7 bases and J by 5 bases, 12 bases remained unmatched. CDR3 bases: TGTGCCAGCAACGCGGACGGTGCGGGAGGGGACAATGAGCAGTTCTTC. Protein: CASNADGAGGDNEQFF.

This clonotype was seen a handful of times. V usage is TRBV27 and J usage is TRBJ2-3; 9 bases fit TRBD2. CDR3 length: 16 residues. Trimming cost V 4 bases and J 0 bases; bases outside gene matches: 5. Germline CDR1 is MNHEY and CDR2 is SMNVEV (reference sequence). CDR3 nucleotides: TGTGCCAGCAGTTCCGCTAGCGGGATGAGCACAGATACGCAGTATTTT. Translated: CASSSASGMSTDTQYF.

Ten or more counts support this clonotype. The J gene is TRBJ1-2, the V gene TRBV28; no reliable D call. CDR1 is MDHEN, CDR2 SYDVKM, per germline. The CDR3 runs to 13 residues. Trimming cost V 2 bases and J 5 bases, with 9 bases left between them. CDR3 amino acids: CASSLGGLYGYTF. The DNA for the CDR3 is TGTGCCAGCAGTTTAGGCGGCCTTTATGGCTACACCTTC.

Ten or more counts support this clonotype. The genes are TRBV6-5 and TRBJ2-7, with a weak D call TRBD1 (6 bases). The length of the CDR3 is 12 residues. Trimming removed 5 bases from V and 6 bases from J, with 11 bases in between. In germline, CDR1 is MNHEY, CDR2 SVGAGI. The CDR3, as DNA: TGTGCCAGCAGTACGACCAGGGGCGAGCAGTACTTC. Its protein is CASSTTRGEQYF.

The J gene is TRBJ2-1, the V gene TRBV28, with D possibly TRBD1 on 6 matching bases. From germline, CDR1 is MDHEN and CDR2 SYDVKM. The V and J ends lost 7 bases and 7 bases respectively, with 23 bases between them. This CDR3 spans 16 amino acids. The CDR3 nucleotides are TGTGCCAGCACCACGCCGGGACATACCCTGGGGAATGAGCAGTTCTTC. As protein: CASTTPGHTLGNEQFF.

The chain joins TRBV9 to TRBJ2-3; TRBD2 matches 9 bases. The V gene's germline CDR1 is SGDLS and CDR2 YYNGEE. Trimming at V came to 0 bases and at J to 5 bases, leaving 4 bases not matched to a gene. The CDR3 runs 15 residues. The CDR3, as DNA: TGTGCCAGCAGCGTAGTTAGCGGGAGTGGAGATACGCAGTATTTT. Residues: CASSVVSGSGDTQYF.

The chain couples TRBV2 to TRBJ2-5, with 12 positions matching TRBD2. V lost 10 bases and J lost 6; bases outside the gene matches: 12. CDR3 length: 15 residues. Germline V lookup: CDR1 SNHLY, CDR2 FYNNEI. CDR3 sequence (DNA): TGTGCCACCAGACCCCGACTAGCGGGAGTCCAGACCCAGTACTTC. Its translation is CATRPRLAGVQTQYF.

This clonotype was seen once. The genes are TRBV5-1 and TRBJ2-7; 13 bases agree with TRBD2. With 0 bases clipped from V and 3 bases from J, the junction kept 6 bases outside the gene matches. This CDR3 is 17 amino acids long. CDR1 SGHRS and CDR2 YFSETQ come from the germline V gene. CDR3 DNA: TGCGCCAGCAGCTTGGCCGTGGGACTAGCGGGGTTCTACGAGCAGTACTTC. It specifies CASSLAVGLAGFYEQYF.

The chain couples TRBV6-5 to TRBJ2-2; D not certain. Germline CDR1 reads MNHEY; CDR2 reads SVGAGI. The CDR3 extends over 16 amino acids. Trimming removed 2 bases from V and 0 bases from J, with 10 bases in between. The CDR3 sequence: CASSYVGYANTGELFF. In nucleotides, the CDR3 is TGTGCCAGCAGTTACGTGGGGTACGCGAACACCGGGGAGCTGTTTTTT.

Comment on this clonotype: A much larger clone sits a single nucleotide away, making a read error possible. V gene TRBV30 combines with J gene TRBJ2-1; 13 bases map to TRBD2. V lost 4 bases to trimming and J lost 3 bases; unmatched junction nucleotides: 6. Germline CDR1 GTSNPN, CDR2 SVGIG (reference sequence). This CDR3 is 16 amino acids long. CDR3 nucleotides: TGTGCCTGGACCAAACTAGCGGGAGGGCTCTACAATGAGCAGTTCTTC. Translation gives CAWTKLAGGLYNEQFF. Using reference TRBV30 and TRBJ2-1 for the parts outside the CDR3, the full variable domain is SQTIHQWPATLVQPVGSPLSLECTVEGTSNPNLYWYRQAAGRGLQLLFYSVGIGQISSEVPQNLSASRPQDRQFILSSKKLLLSDSGFYLCAWTKLAGGLYNEQFFGPGTRLTVL.

Only a few counts were recorded for this clonotype. The chain recombines TRBV12-3 or TRBV12-4 with TRBJ1-1; the match to TRBD1 covers 7 bases. With V trimmed by 6 bases and J by 1 base, 2 bases remained unmatched. The CDR3 runs to 13 residues. The CDR3 here is CASSGQANTEAFF. CDR3 in DNA: TGTGCCAGCAGCGGACAGGCGAACACTGAAGCTTTCTTT.

The chain couples TRBV28 to TRBJ2-1, with TRBD2 matching 15 bases. Germline CDR1 reads MDHEN; CDR2 reads SYDVKM. The J segment lost 1 base and the V segment lost 2 bases, leaving 9 bases of the junction unmatched. The CDR3 consists of 20 residues. CDR3 amino acids: CASSLPTGTSGRRSYNEQFF. In nucleotides, the CDR3 is TGTGCCAGCAGTTTACCTACCGGGACTAGCGGGAGGAGGTCCTACAATGAGCAGTTCTTC.

For the CDR3, the DNA is TGCAGCGTTCCGGGACTACTCAATGAGCAGTTCTTC. Its protein product is CSVPGLLNEQFF. This chain connects TRBV29-1 to TRBJ2-1; 7 nucleotides line up with TRBD2. This CDR3 spans 12 amino acids. V lost 5 bases and J lost 6; bases outside the gene matches: 4. Germline V CDR1 and CDR2: SQVTM, ANQGSEA.

This clonotype was recorded at least ten times. The chain joins TRBV6-2 or TRBV6-3 to TRBJ2-5; D assignment may be TRBD1 or TRBD2 (5 bases each). V lost 2 bases, J lost 4 bases, and 14 bases lay in between. Germline V gene lookup returns CDR1 MNHEY and CDR2 SVGEGT. The CDR3 runs 15 residues. CDR3 region: CASSYLFGTGETQYF. The CDR3 region has the DNA TGTGCCAGCAGTTACCTCTTCGGGACGGGAGAGACCCAGTACTTC.

In this sample, this clonotype turned up a few times. This chain joins TRBV7-8 and TRBJ2-6; maybe TRBD2 (6 bases). The V end was cut by 1 base, the J end by 0 bases, with 10 bases between. The CDR3 extends over 17 amino acids. From germline, CDR1 is SGHVS and CDR2 FQNEAQ. The CDR3, as DNA: TGTGCCAGCAGCTTAGGGGCAGCGGGCTCTGGGGCCAACGTCCTGACTTTC. This codes for CASSLGAAGSGANVLTF.

This clonotype has only a few counts. The genes are TRBV13 and TRBJ2-2; weak D call: TRBD2 (5 bases). The V end was cut by 7 bases, the J end by 4 bases, with 16 bases between. This CDR3 has 15 residues. The V gene's germline CDR1 is PRHDT and CDR2 FYEKMQ (reference sequence). In DNA form, the CDR3 reads TGTGCCAGCAATAGTGGGAGATCGGCCACCGGGGAGCTGTTTTTT. It encodes CASNSGRSATGELFF.

This clonotype has a handful of counts. The V and J genes are TRBV7-8 and TRBJ1-3; 8 nucleotides align to TRBD1. The J segment lost 1 base and the V segment lost 1 base, leaving 3 bases of the junction unmatched. The germline V gene encodes CDR1 SGHVS and CDR2 FQNEAQ. The CDR3 contains 16 residues. The CDR3 coding sequence is TGTGCCAGCAGCTTAGTGAGGACAGGGTCTGGAAACACCATATATTTT. The encoded protein is CASSLVRTGSGNTIYF. Combining the CDR3 with reference TRBV7-8 and TRBJ1-3 gives the whole variable domain GAGVSQSPRYKVAKRGQDVALRCDPISGHVSLFWYQQALGQGPEFLTYFQNEAQLDKSGLPSDRFFAERPEGSVSTLKIQRTQQEDSAVYLCASSLVRTGSGNTIYFGEGSWLTVV.

This clonotype was observed a handful of times. V gene TRBV15 combines with J gene TRBJ2-7; TRBD2 aligns across 7 bases. CDR3 length equals 18 residues. The V and J ends lost 1 base and 2 bases, in that order; junction bases with no gene match: 14. Germline V gene lookup returns CDR1 LNHNV and CDR2 YYDKDF (reference sequence). CDR3 DNA sequence: TGTGCCACCAGCAGAGTTCCCACTGATCCGGGACTACCCTACGAGCAGTACTTC. Its translation is CATSRVPTDPGLPYEQYF.

This clonotype has only a few counts. The J gene is TRBJ2-7, the V gene TRBV2; D ambiguous. The V gene's germline CDR1 is SNHLY and CDR2 FYNNEI. The CDR3 loop spans 12 amino acids. V was shortened by 6 bases and J by 3 bases, with 9 bases between the two germline ends. CDR3 residues: CASSLIYYEQYF. The DNA of the CDR3 is TGTGCCAGCAGCCTGATCTACTACGAGCAGTACTTC.

This clonotype appeared a few times. This chain links TRBV20-1 with TRBJ2-3; TRBD1 aligns across 10 bases. Per the germline V gene, CDR1 is DFQATT and CDR2 is SNEGSKA (reference sequence). The ends lost 5 bases at V and 3 bases at J; junction bases unmatched: 14. The CDR3 extends over 17 amino acids. The CDR3 sequence: CSALQEETGGWTDTQYF. CDR3 nucleotide sequence: TGCAGTGCTCTCCAGGAAGAGACAGGGGGCTGGACAGATACGCAGTATTTT.